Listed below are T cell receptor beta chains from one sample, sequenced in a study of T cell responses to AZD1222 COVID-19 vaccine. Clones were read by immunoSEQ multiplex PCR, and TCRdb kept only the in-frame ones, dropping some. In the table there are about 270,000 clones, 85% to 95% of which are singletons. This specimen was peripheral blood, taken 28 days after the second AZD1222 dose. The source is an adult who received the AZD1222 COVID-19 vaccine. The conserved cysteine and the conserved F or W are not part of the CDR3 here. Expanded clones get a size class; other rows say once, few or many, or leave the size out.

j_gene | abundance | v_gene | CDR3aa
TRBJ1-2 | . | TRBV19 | ASSITGSYGYT
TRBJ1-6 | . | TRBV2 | ASLGRGNSPLH
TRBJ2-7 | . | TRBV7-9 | ASSLAGTGYRYEQY
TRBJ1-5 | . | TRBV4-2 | ASSQESGTGIQPQH
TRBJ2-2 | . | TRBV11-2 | ASSLRAVGREITGELF
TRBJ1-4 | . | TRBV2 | ASSEAGGRKLF
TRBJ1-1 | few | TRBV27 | ASRVDRTGTEAF
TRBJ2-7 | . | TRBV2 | ASSAAEGAYEQY
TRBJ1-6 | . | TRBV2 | ASGQDRNNSPLH
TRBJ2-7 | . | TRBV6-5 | ASGDSYEQY
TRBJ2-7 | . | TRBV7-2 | ASSRNLGYEQY
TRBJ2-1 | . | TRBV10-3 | AIRGTDYNEQF